The 12 T cell receptor beta chains presented below share a single source sample, sequenced in a study of blood T cell repertoires in COVID-19 (dated by TCRdb to 2020 to 2022). Library generation was performed with the immunoSEQ multiplex PCR assay. Here the immuneACCESS table is served through TCRdb, limited to in-frame sequences with V and J called. Missing clones are a known gap in these copies; in checked studies unresolved V genes cover under half, and the rest lacks a known reason. The sample table contains hundreds of thousands of clones; only one count was recorded for roughly 85% of them. The leading ten clones occupy approximately 4.9% of the sample. The sequenced sample consisted of PBMCs or T cells enriched from blood (not recorded which). The receptors shown here come from a woman in her forties or fifties who had been exposed to COVID-19.

The chain employs TRBV6-5 and TRBJ1-1; D remains ambiguous. V was clipped by 6 bases and J by 8 bases, with 13 bases between them. The CDR3 loop spans 12 amino acids. The V gene's germline CDR1 is MNHEY and CDR2 SVGAGI. The DNA for the CDR3 is TGTGCCAGCAGCCACTGGCGGTCGGAAGCTTTCTTT. The encoded protein is CASSHWRSEAFF.

The V and J genes are TRBV5-1 and TRBJ2-2, with 12 bases identical to TRBD2. The junction had 4 bases not matched to a gene; V was cut back by 2 bases and J by 5 bases. Germline assignment: CDR1 SGHRS and CDR2 YFSETQ. The CDR3 totals 16 residues. The CDR3 sequence: CASSFSTSGGTGELFF. As DNA, the CDR3 is TGCGCCAGCAGCTTCTCCACTAGCGGGGGGACCGGGGAGCTGTTTTTT.

The V gene is TRBV27, the J gene TRBJ1-1; TRBD1 is a possible D gene (6 bases). Trimming cost V 1 base and J 5 bases, with 17 bases left between them. Germline CDR1 and CDR2: MNHEY and SMNVEV (reference sequence). The CDR3 spans 16 residues. The CDR3: CASSLLLGPQGTEAFF. In DNA, the CDR3 is TGTGCCAGCAGTTTATTACTAGGGCCTCAGGGGACTGAAGCTTTCTTT.

The chain is built from TRBV6-5 and TRBJ1-2; 7 bases align to TRBD1. The V segment lost 6 bases and the J segment 1 base; nucleotides outside the gene matches: 2. Germline V gives CDR1 MNHEY, CDR2 SVGAGI. The CDR3 is 13 amino acids. CDR3 protein: CASRAGGNYGYTF. The CDR3 DNA is TGTGCCAGCAGAGCAGGGGGTAACTATGGCTACACCTTC.

The rearrangement joins TRBV5-1 to TRBJ1-6; D not certain. Trimming pared 2 bases from V and 9 bases from J, leaving 15 bases between. The CDR3 contains 15 residues. Germline loops: CDR1 SGHRS, CDR2 YFSETQ. CDR3 nucleotide sequence: TGCGCCAGCAGCTTAGAGGGCCCCTGGGGTTCACCCCTCCACTTT. Amino acid sequence: CASSLEGPWGSPLHF.

The chain recombines TRBV6-5 with TRBJ1-2; 9 nucleotides match TRBD1. CDR1 and CDR2 from the germline V gene are MNHEY and SVGAGI. The V segment lost 3 bases and the J segment 5 bases; nucleotides outside the gene matches: 4. The CDR3 extends over 14 amino acids. The CDR3 nucleotides are TGTGCCAGCAGTTATGGGACAGGGAGGTATGGCTACACCTTC. Its translation: CASSYGTGRYGYTF.

This clone was found once. V gene TRBV6-5 combines with J gene TRBJ1-6, with D possibly matching TRBD1 (5 bases). Trimming left V 5 bases short and J 10 bases short, with 18 bases between. Germline V gene data show CDR1 as MNHEY and CDR2 as SVGAGI. CDR3 size: 15 residues. Written as DNA, the CDR3 is TGTGCCAGCAGTCGGGATGTGGGGGGGAGATCACCCCTCCACTTT. It specifies CASSRDVGGRSPLHF.

The rearrangement joins TRBV4-3 to TRBJ1-1, with unresolved D. Trimming took 4 bases from V and 1 from J, leaving 7 bases between them. Germline V lookup: CDR1 LGHNA, CDR2 YSLEER. The CDR3 extends over 13 amino acids. The DNA for the CDR3 is TGCGCCAGCAGCCGGGCAGCGAACACTGAAGCTTTCTTT. Its protein is CASSRAANTEAFF.

This clone was counted at least ten times. J is TRBJ2-3 and V is TRBV7-2; no clear D gene. In germline, CDR1 is SGHTA, CDR2 FQGNSA. V was trimmed by 4 bases and J by 5 bases, leaving 7 bases between them. This CDR3 has 12 residues. The CDR3 sequence: CASSSVQDTQYF. CDR3 nucleotide sequence: TGTGCCAGCAGCTCAGTACAAGATACGCAGTATTTT.

The rearrangement links TRBV19 to TRBJ2-3, with D possibly matching TRBD2 (6 bases). Germline V gene data show CDR1 as LNHDA and CDR2 as SQIVND (reference sequence). Trimming cost V 5 bases and J 11 bases, with 17 bases left between them. The CDR3 consists of 13 residues. The CDR3 nucleotides read TGTGCCAGTAGTCCGGGACCCGAGGGAGGGCAGTATTTT. Its protein is CASSPGPEGGQYF.

The gene calls are TRBV12-3 or TRBV12-4 and TRBJ1-4, with 7 bases matching TRBD1. This CDR3 spans 12 amino acids. The V and J ends lost 5 bases and 7 bases, in that order; junction bases with no gene match: 1. CDR3 region: CASSQGGEKLFF. CDR3 nucleotides: TGTGCCAGCAGTCAGGGGGGTGAAAAACTGTTTTTT.

In regard to this clone: The same CDR3 also results from other DNA sequences found in this sample. V and J are TRBV6-5 and TRBJ1-1; no clear D gene. This CDR3 has 13 amino acids. V lost 5 bases and J 4 bases, leaving 11 bases between the germline ends. CDR1 MNHEY and CDR2 SVGAGI come from the germline V gene. CDR3: CASSPFRGTEAFF. The CDR3, as DNA: TGTGCCAGCAGTCCTTTTCGAGGCACTGAAGCTTTCTTT.